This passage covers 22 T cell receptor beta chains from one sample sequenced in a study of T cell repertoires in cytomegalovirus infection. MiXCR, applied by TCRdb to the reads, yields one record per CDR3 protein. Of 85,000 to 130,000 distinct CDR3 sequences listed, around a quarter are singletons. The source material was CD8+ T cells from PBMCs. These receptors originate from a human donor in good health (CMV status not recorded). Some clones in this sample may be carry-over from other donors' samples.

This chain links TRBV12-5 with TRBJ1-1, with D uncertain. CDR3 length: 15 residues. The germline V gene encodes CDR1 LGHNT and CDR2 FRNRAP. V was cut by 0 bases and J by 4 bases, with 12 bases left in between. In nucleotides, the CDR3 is TGTGCTAGTGGTTTGGTCATCCAACTCCCCACTGAAGCTTTCTTT. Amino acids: CASGLVIQLPTEAFF.

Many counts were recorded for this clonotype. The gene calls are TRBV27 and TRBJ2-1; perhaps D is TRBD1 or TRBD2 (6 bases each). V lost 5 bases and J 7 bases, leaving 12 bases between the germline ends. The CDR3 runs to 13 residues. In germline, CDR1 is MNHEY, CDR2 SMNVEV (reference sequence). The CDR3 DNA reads TGTGCCAGCAGTCTGGAGGGGGTGAATGAGCAGTTCTTC. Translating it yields CASSLEGVNEQFF.

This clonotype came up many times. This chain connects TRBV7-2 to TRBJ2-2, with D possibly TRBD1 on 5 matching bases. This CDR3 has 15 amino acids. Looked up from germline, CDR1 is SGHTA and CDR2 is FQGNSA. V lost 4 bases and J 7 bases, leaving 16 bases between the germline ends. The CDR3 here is CASSSSGAWGGELFF. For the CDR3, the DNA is TGTGCCAGCAGCTCGAGTGGGGCCTGGGGCGGGGAGCTGTTTTTT.

CDR3 amino acids: CATSDVGDTQYF. The CDR3 nucleotides read TGTGCCACCAGTGATGTTGGTGATACGCAGTATTTT. V and J are TRBV24-1 and TRBJ2-3; D is ambiguous. Germline V lookup: CDR1 KGHDR, CDR2 SFDVKD. V gave up 3 bases and J gave up 6 bases, with 6 bases separating them. CDR3 length: 12 amino acids.

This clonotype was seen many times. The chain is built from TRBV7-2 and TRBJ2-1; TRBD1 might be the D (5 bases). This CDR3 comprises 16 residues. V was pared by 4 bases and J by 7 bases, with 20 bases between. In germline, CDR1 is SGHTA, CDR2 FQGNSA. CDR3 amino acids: CASSSLTGRVDNEQFF. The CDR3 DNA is TGTGCCAGCAGCTCCCTCACGGGCAGGGTCGATAATGAGCAGTTCTTC.

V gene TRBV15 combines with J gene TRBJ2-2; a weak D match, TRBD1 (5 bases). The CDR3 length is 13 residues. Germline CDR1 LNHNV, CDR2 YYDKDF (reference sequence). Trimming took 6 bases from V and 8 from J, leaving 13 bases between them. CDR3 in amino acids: CATSLGRAGELFF. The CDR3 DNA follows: TGTGCCACCAGTTTGGGGCGTGCGGGGGAGCTGTTTTTT.

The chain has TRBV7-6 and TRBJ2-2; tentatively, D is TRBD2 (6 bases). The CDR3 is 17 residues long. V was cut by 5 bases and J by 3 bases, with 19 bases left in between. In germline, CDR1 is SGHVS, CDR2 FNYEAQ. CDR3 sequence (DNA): TGTGCCAGCAGCCCCCTTCCGGGGGTACTTCACACCGGGGAGCTGTTTTTT. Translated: CASSPLPGVLHTGELFF.

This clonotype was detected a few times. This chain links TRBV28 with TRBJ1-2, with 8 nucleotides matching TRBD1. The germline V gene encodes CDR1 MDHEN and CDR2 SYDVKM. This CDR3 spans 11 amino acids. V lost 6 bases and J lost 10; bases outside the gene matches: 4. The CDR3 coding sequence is TGTGCCAGCAGCCCAGGGGGCGCCTACACCTTC. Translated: CASSPGGAYTF.

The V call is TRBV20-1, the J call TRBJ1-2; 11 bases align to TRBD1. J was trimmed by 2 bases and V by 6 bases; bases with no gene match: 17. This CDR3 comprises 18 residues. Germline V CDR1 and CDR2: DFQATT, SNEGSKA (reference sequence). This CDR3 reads CSATDKSWTGGENYGYTF. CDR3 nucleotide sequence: TGCAGTGCCACCGATAAGAGCTGGACAGGGGGCGAAAACTATGGCTACACCTTC.

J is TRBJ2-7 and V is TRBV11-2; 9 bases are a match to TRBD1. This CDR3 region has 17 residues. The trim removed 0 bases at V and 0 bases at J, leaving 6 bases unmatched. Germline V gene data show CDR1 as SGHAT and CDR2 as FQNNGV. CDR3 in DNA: TGTGCCAGCAGCTTAGATGGGACAGGGCTTAGCTCCTACGAGCAGTACTTC. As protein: CASSLDGTGLSSYEQYF.

CDR3 loop: CASSLEVAGANVLTF. The CDR3 nucleotides read TGTGCCAGCAGCCTGGAAGTGGCCGGGGCCAACGTCCTGACTTTC. The rearrangement links TRBV6-2 or TRBV6-3 to TRBJ2-6; D unresolved. The length of the CDR3 is 15 residues. Deletions cut 6 bases from V and 4 bases from J, with 13 bases between. The germline V gene encodes CDR1 MNHEY and CDR2 SVGEGT.

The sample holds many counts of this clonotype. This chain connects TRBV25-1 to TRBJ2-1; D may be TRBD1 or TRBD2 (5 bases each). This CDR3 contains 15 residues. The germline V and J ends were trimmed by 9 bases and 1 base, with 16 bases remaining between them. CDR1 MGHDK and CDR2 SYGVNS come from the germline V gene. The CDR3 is CASGTWTTSYNEQFF. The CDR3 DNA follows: TGTGCCAGTGGGACCTGGACAACGTCCTACAATGAGCAGTTCTTC.

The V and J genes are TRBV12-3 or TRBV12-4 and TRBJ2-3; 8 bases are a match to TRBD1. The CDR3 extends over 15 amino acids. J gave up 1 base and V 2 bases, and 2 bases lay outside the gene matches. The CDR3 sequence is CASSLTTGGTDTQYF. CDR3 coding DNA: TGTGCCAGCAGTTTAACGACAGGGGGCACAGATACGCAGTATTTT.

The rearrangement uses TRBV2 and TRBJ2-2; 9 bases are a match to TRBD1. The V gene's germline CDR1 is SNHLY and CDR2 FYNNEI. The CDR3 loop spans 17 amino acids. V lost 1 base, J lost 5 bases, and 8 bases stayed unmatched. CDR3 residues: CASSEEVDRGLTGELFF. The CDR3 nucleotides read TGTGCCAGCAGTGAAGAGGTGGACAGGGGTTTGACCGGGGAGCTGTTTTTT. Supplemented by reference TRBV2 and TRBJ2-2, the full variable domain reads EPEVTQTPSHQVTQMGQEVILRCVPISNHLYFYWYRQILGQKVEFLVSFYNNEISEKSEIFDDQFSVERPDGSNFTLKIRSTKLEDSAMYFCASSEEVDRGLTGELFFGEGSRLTVL.

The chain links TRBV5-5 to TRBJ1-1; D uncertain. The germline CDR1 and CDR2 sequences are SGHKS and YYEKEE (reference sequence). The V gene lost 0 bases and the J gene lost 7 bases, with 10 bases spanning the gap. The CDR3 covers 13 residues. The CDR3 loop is CASSLALDLEAFF. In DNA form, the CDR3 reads TGTGCCAGCAGCTTGGCTTTGGACCTTGAAGCTTTCTTT.

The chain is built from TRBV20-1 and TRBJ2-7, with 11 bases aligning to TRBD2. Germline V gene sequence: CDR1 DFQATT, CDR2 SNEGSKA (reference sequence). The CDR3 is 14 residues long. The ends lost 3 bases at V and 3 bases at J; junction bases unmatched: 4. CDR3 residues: CSARGLAENYEQYF. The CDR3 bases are TGCAGTGCTAGGGGACTAGCGGAGAACTACGAGCAGTACTTC.

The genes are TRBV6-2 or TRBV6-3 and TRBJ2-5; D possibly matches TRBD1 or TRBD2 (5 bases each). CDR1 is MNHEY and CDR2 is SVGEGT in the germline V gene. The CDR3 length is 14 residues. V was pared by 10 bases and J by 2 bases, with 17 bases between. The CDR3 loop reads CATSDEGKQETQYF. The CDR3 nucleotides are TGTGCCACCTCGGACGAGGGGAAACAAGAGACCCAGTACTTC.

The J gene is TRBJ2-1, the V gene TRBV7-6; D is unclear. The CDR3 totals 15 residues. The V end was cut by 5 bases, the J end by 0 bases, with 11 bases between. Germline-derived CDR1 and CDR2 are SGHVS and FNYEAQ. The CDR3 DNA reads TGTGCCAGCAGCCGATTGTCGGGCTCCTACAATGAGCAGTTCTTC. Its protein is CASSRLSGSYNEQFF.

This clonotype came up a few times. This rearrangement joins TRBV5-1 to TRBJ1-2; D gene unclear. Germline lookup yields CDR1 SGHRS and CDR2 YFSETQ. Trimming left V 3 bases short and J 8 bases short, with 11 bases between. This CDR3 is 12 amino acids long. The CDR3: CASSSENRGYTF. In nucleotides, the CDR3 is TGCGCCAGCAGCTCGGAGAACCGAGGCTACACCTTC.

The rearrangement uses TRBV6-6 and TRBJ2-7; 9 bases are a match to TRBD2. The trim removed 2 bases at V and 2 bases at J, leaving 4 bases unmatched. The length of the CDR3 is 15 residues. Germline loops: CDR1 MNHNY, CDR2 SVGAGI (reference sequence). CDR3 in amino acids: CASSYESSGTYEQYF. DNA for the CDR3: TGTGCCAGCAGTTACGAGTCTAGCGGGACCTACGAGCAGTACTTC.

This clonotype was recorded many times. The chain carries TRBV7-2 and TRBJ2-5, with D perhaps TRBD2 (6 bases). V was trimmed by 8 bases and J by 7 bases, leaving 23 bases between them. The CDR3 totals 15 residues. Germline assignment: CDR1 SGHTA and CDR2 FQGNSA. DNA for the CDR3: TGTGCCAGCGCAACCTCGCGAGGGGCGGAGGGGACCCAGTACTTC. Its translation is CASATSRGAEGTQYF.

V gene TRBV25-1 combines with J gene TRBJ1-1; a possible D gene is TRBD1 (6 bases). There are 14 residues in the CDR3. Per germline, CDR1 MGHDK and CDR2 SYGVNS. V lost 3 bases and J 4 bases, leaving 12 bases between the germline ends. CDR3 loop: CASSETGGFTEAFF. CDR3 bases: TGTGCCAGCAGTGAGACAGGCGGTTTCACTGAAGCTTTCTTT.